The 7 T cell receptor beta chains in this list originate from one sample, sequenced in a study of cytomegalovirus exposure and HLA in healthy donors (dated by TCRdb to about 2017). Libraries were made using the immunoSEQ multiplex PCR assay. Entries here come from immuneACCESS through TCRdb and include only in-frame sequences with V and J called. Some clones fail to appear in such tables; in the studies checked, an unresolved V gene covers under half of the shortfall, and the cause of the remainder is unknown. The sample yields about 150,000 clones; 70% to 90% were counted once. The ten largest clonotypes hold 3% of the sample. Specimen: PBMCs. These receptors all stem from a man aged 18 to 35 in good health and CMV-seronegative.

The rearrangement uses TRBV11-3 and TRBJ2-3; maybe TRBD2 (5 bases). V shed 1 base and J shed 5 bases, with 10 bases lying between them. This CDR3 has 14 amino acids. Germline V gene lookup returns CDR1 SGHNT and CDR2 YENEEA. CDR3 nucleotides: TGTGCCAGCAGCTTAGTGATTCGGGGAGATACGCAGTATTTT. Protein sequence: CASSLVIRGDTQYF.

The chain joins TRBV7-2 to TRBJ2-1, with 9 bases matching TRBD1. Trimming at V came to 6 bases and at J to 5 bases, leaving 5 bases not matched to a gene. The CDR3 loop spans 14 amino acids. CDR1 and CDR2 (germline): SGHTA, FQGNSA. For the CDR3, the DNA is TGTGCCAGCAGTACAGGGGGCGCCCACAATGAGCAGTTCTTC. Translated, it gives CASSTGGAHNEQFF.

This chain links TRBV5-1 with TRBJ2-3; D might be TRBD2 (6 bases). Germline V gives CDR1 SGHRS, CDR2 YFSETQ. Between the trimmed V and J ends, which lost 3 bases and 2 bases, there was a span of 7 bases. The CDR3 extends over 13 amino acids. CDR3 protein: CASSSGLTDTQYF. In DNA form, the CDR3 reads TGCGCCAGCAGCTCGGGACTCACAGATACGCAGTATTTT.

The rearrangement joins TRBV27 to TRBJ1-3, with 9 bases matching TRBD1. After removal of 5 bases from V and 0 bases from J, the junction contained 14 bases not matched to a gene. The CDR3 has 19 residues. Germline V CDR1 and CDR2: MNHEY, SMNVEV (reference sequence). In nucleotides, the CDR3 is TGTGCCAGCAGTCCCGCCGGGACAGGGACCTTGAGCTCTGGAAACACCATATATTTT. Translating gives CASSPAGTGTLSSGNTIYF.

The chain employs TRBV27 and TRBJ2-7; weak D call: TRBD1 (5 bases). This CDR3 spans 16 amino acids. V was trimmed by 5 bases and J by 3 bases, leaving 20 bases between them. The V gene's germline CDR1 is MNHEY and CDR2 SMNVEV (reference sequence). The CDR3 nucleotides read TGTGCCAGCAGTACGTTTACAGGATCTCGAGGCTACGAGCAGTACGTC. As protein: CASSTFTGSRGYEQYV.

CDR3: CASSRDIQETQYF. In DNA, the CDR3 is TGTGCCAGCAGTAGGGACATCCAAGAGACCCAGTACTTC. The rearrangement joins TRBV2 to TRBJ2-5, with D possibly TRBD1 on 6 matching bases. The CDR3 is 13 amino acids. V lost 5 bases, J lost 1 base, and 8 bases lay in between. Per germline, CDR1 SNHLY and CDR2 FYNNEI.

This chain's CDR3 is CASSYGQGLGDEQFF. The CDR3 coding sequence is TGTGCCAGCAGTTACGGGCAGGGACTAGGGGATGAGCAGTTCTTC. The V and J genes are TRBV6-5 and TRBJ2-1; TRBD2 aligns across 8 bases. Germline CDR1 reads MNHEY; CDR2 reads SVGAGI. V gave up 2 bases and J gave up 8 bases; unmatched junction bases: 8. The CDR3 runs to 15 residues.